The text below deals with one T cell receptor (beta chain). The target of this receptor is not known. No base quality values were provided; no much bigger clone lies one nucleotide off. This sample was taken from a study of blood T cell repertoires in COVID-19 (dated by TCRdb to the early 2020s). Regarding the research as a whole: The collaborator samples originated in the United States, Italy and Spain and spanned the acute and convalescent phases of COVID-19. The samples were drawn from two sources: the first 160 participants of the ongoing ImmuneRACE study, and 950 to 1,500 subjects contributed by 6 global collaborators. Deeply sampled blood TCRbeta repertoires from subjects exposed to, actively infected with, or recovered from COVID-19 were included in the dataset. A freely available public database, intended as a resource for researchers studying the immune response to SARS-CoV-2, is where the repertoires were released. The prospective study material was composed of cDNA or gDNA derived from T cells, B-cell-depleted T cells, or PBMCs. Where HLA class I and class II types were available, the types were taken from metadata supplied by the sample provider, not from assay-based typing. A de-identified subject ID, COVID-19 status, age in years and sex were almost always included in the sample metadata.

TCRbeta CDR3 regions were amplified from genomic DNA by means of the immunoSEQ Assay, a bias-controlled multiplex PCR. As for the authors' bioinformatics: Within the assay, amplification of reference gene primers was used to estimate how many nucleated cells each sample contained. To quantify the absolute abundance of each unique TCRbeta CDR3 rearrangement, sequence reads were collapsed and filtered. For each sample, productive Simpson clonality was calculated as the square root of Simpson's diversity index across productive rearrangements. The source is immuneACCESS, and TCRdb retained only in-frame sequences with V and J called. Part of the clones is not carried over; for the studies checked, unresolved V genes explain less than half of this, and the remainder is unexplained. V and J calls plus clone size are reproduced from that table; the DNA served to infer D and trimming. The sample includes 55,000 to 80,000 clones, with 65% to 90% observed a single time. The ten largest account for approximately 16% of the sample.

Each collaborating institution followed its own protocols to collect whole blood in K2EDTA tubes. For TCRbeta analysis, collaborators shipped samples as frozen whole blood, isolated PBMCs, or DNA extracted from either of those sample types. Findings and caveats that apply to the study as a whole: The amount of clinical and demographic metadata varied by source and participant and was provided uncurated.

This TCR was recovered from a man older than 75 with active COVID-19. The material sequenced was peripheral blood.

The nucleotide sequence reads TGTGCCAGCAGCCCCGGGACAGGCTGGACCGAGCAGTACTTC. This codes for CASSPGTGWTEQYF. This chain is built from TRBV7-7 and TRBJ2-7; 8 bases in between match TRBD1. From the cysteine up to the phenylalanine, the CDR3 has a length of 14 residues. The CDR3 DNA has 42 bases and is translated from base 1. The germline V gene encodes CDR1 SSHAT and CDR2 FNYEAQ (reference sequence). Germline trimming amounts to 5 bases on V and 6 bases on J, with 9 as the count of junction bases outside the gene matches.